Listed here are 30 T cell receptor beta chains from one sample, sequenced in a study of blood T cell repertoires in COVID-19. The method was immunoSEQ multiplex PCR; TCRdb's version includes in-frame clones alone and lacks a portion of them. The data hold about 62,000 clones, with more than 75% observed a single time. Sequences were obtained from peripheral blood. Receptor source: a human donor in a cohort sampled during active COVID-19.

The chain carries TRBV5-6 and TRBJ1-1, with unresolved D. Germline loops: CDR1 SGHDT, CDR2 YYEEEE. V lost 2 bases to trimming and J lost 7 bases, with 9 bases between them. The CDR3 runs 12 residues. The CDR3 region has the DNA TGTGCCAGCAGCTTACTCGAGCTTGAAGCTTTCTTT. Translating it yields CASSLLELEAFF.

This rearrangement joins TRBV24-1 to TRBJ2-1; D possibly corresponds to TRBD2 (6 bases). Germline CDR1 reads KGHDR; CDR2 reads SFDVKD. The V and J ends lost 0 bases and 4 bases respectively, with 6 bases between them. CDR3 length: 14 residues. In nucleotides, the CDR3 is TGTGCCACCAGTGATTTGGCGGGATACAATGAGCAGTTCTTC. As protein: CATSDLAGYNEQFF.

This clone was detected only once. The rearrangement links TRBV5-1 to TRBJ1-2, with 7 nucleotides matching TRBD1. Germline V gives CDR1 SGHRS, CDR2 YFSETQ. J gave up 5 bases and V 2 bases, and 9 bases lay outside the gene matches. The CDR3 loop spans 15 amino acids. CDR3 DNA: TGCGCCAGCAGCTTTCAGCAGGGGGGCGAGTATGGCTACACCTTC. Protein product: CASSFQQGGEYGYTF.

The rearrangement uses TRBV28 and TRBJ1-5; D is perhaps TRBD1 (6 bases). Per the germline V gene, CDR1 is MDHEN and CDR2 is SYDVKM. CDR3 length: 14 amino acids. V gave up 7 bases and J gave up 4 bases, with 14 bases separating them. CDR3 DNA: TGTGCCAGCAACCCCTACCAGGGGAATCAGCCCCAGCATTTT. Its protein product is CASNPYQGNQPQHF.

This sequence joins TRBV5-1 and TRBJ2-5, with D possibly TRBD2 on 5 matching bases. The end of the DNA is better explained by TRBJ2-7, so the J call may be wrong. Germline loops: CDR1 SGHRS, CDR2 YFSETQ. The CDR3 loop spans 13 amino acids. CDR3 residues: CASTGIYSYEQYF. The DNA for the CDR3 is TGCGCCAGCACCGGGATTTACTCCTACGAGCAGTACTTC.

V usage is TRBV4-3 and J usage is TRBJ2-3; TRBD2 matches at 7 bases. Trimming cost V 0 bases and J 1 base; bases outside gene matches: 13. Germline values: CDR1 LGHNA, CDR2 YSLEER. The CDR3 consists of 19 residues. CDR3 sequence reads: CASSQDSGWGGRGTDTQYF. The DNA for the CDR3 is TGCGCCAGCAGCCAAGATTCGGGCTGGGGGGGACGGGGCACAGATACGCAGTATTTT.

The rearrangement joins TRBV4-1 to TRBJ2-3; possibly TRBD2 for D (5 bases). The CDR3 loop spans 16 amino acids. With 1 base removed from V and 3 bases from J, the gap between germline ends came to 14 bases. Per germline, CDR1 MGHRA and CDR2 YSYEKL. The CDR3 nucleotides are TGCGCCAGCAGCCAAGGGGGTGGGGAGATGACAGATACGCAGTATTTT. It yields the protein CASSQGGGEMTDTQYF.

This clone was observed a handful of times. Mismatch with germline at one junction end may stem from a read error. The chain combines TRBV7-8 with TRBJ1-1; D may be TRBD1 (6 bases). CDR1 SGHVS and CDR2 FQNEAQ come from the germline V gene. The CDR3 loop spans 14 amino acids. CDR3 in DNA: TGTGCCAGCAGCTTAAAACTCTGGGACACCGAAGCTTTCTTT. Amino acids: CASSLKLWDTEAFF.

Written as DNA, the CDR3 is TGTGCCAGCAGCGTAACTGAAATTAACACTGAAGCTTTCTTT. It translates to CASSVTEINTEAFF. The rearrangement uses TRBV9 and TRBJ1-1; the D is unclear. The length of the CDR3 is 14 residues. CDR1 is SGDLS and CDR2 is YYNGEE in the germline V gene. The germline V and J ends were trimmed by 1 base and 2 bases, with 9 bases remaining between them.

The chain has TRBV6-2 or TRBV6-3 and TRBJ2-4; weak D call: TRBD2 (6 bases). From germline, CDR1 is MNHEY and CDR2 SVGEGT. V was trimmed by 0 bases and J by 0 bases, leaving 12 bases between them. This CDR3 comprises 17 residues. CDR3 protein: CASSYSTKGLAKNIQYF. Written as DNA, the CDR3 is TGTGCCAGCAGTTACTCGACAAAGGGACTAGCCAAAAACATTCAGTACTTC.

J is TRBJ1-1 and V is TRBV28; D unclear. Deletions cut 7 bases from V and 6 bases from J, with 21 bases between. Germline-derived CDR1 and CDR2 are MDHEN and SYDVKM. This CDR3 is built from 15 residues. CDR3 nucleotides: TGTGCCAGCAACCCCCTCCCCCGAGAACGCGCTGAAGCTTTCTTT. This encodes CASNPLPRERAEAFF.

The chain recombines TRBV5-6 with TRBJ2-7; a weak D match, TRBD2 (6 bases). Germline CDR1 SGHDT, CDR2 YYEEEE. V lost 0 bases to trimming and J lost 2 bases, with 15 bases between them. This CDR3 is 16 amino acids long. CDR3 nucleotides: TGTGCCAGCAGCTTGGCCGCAACATGGGGGGCCTACGAGCAGTACTTC. As protein: CASSLAATWGAYEQYF.

The rearrangement links TRBV19 to TRBJ2-3, with 11 bases lining up with TRBD2. The length of the CDR3 is 18 residues. V shed 10 bases and J 2 bases; nucleotides not matched to a gene: 17. CDR1 and CDR2 (germline): LNHDA, SQIVND (reference sequence). CDR3 region: CATKPLAGGTTDTDTQYF. The CDR3 DNA sequence: TGTGCCACCAAACCGCTAGCGGGAGGCACTACGGACACAGATACGCAGTATTTT. Combining the CDR3 with reference TRBV19 and TRBJ2-3 gives the whole variable domain DGGITQSPKYLFRKEGQNVTLSCEQNLNHDAMYWYRQDPGQGLRLIYYSQIVNDFQKGDIAEGYSVSREKKESFPLTVTSAQKNPTAFYLCATKPLAGGTTDTDTQYFGPGTRLTVL.

J is TRBJ2-1 and V is TRBV6-2 or TRBV6-3, with TRBD2 matching 8 bases. The CDR3 sequence is 13 residues long. The V gene end was trimmed by 5 bases and the J gene end by 9 bases; junction bases not matched to a gene: 6. CDR1 is MNHEY and CDR2 is SVGEGT in the germline V gene. The CDR3 nucleotides are TGTGCCAGCAGTCAAAGCGGGAGCCGTGAGCAGTTCTTC. Encoded protein: CASSQSGSREQFF.

This sequence joins TRBV12-3 or TRBV12-4 and TRBJ1-3; D remains unclear. The CDR3 totals 12 residues. The V and J ends lost 7 bases and 4 bases respectively, with 8 bases between them. The CDR3 nucleotides read TGTGCCAGCACCAGAGGGGGAAACACCATATATTTT. Translating gives CASTRGGNTIYF.

The chain couples TRBV28 to TRBJ1-5; TRBD1 agrees at 7 bases. This CDR3 has 16 residues. V gave up 3 bases and J gave up 0 bases; unmatched junction bases: 5. The germline V gene encodes CDR1 MDHEN and CDR2 SYDVKM. The CDR3: CASSFTGAHSNQPQHF. DNA of the CDR3: TGTGCCAGCAGTTTTACAGGGGCCCATAGCAATCAGCCCCAGCATTTT.

The chain couples TRBV4-3 to TRBJ2-7; a possible D gene is TRBD1 (6 bases). The CDR3 contains 14 residues. The germline CDR1 and CDR2 sequences are LGHNA and YSLEER. V lost 0 bases to trimming and J lost 0 bases, with 6 bases between them. CDR3 sequence: CASSQEDSSYEQYF. Written as DNA, the CDR3 is TGCGCCAGCAGCCAAGAGGACAGCTCCTACGAGCAGTACTTC.

The rearrangement joins TRBV30 to TRBJ2-2; possibly TRBD2 for D (6 bases). The CDR3 length is 15 residues. V was clipped by 0 bases and J by 2 bases, with 10 bases between them. Per germline, CDR1 GTSNPN and CDR2 SVGIG (reference sequence). CDR3 nucleotides: TGTGCCTGGAGTGTGGGGAGGACCAACACCGGGGAGCTGTTTTTT. It codes for CAWSVGRTNTGELFF.

The chain couples TRBV4-3 to TRBJ2-2, with D unresolved. The CDR3 runs to 11 residues. Germline lookup yields CDR1 LGHNA and CDR2 YSLEER. The V end lost 4 bases, the J end lost 7 bases, and 4 bases lay between the germline ends. CDR3 bases: TGCGCCAGCAGCCGAGGCGGGGAGCTGTTTTTT. Protein product: CASSRGGELFF.

Only one count was recorded for this clone. The chain is built from TRBV9 and TRBJ2-3; TRBD1 is a possible D gene (6 bases). The CDR3 loop spans 14 amino acids. Trimming took 0 bases from V and 4 from J, leaving 9 bases between them. The germline gives CDR1 SGDLS, CDR2 YYNGEE. The CDR3 reads CASSVARGPDTQYF. Written as DNA, the CDR3 is TGTGCCAGCAGCGTAGCCAGGGGCCCAGATACGCAGTATTTT.

The CDR3 protein is CASSLLSPMNTEAFF. The CDR3 nucleotides are TGCGCCAGCAGCTTGCTATCTCCCATGAACACTGAAGCTTTCTTT. The chain combines TRBV5-1 with TRBJ1-1; the D is unclear. The CDR3 extends over 15 amino acids. Germline V gives CDR1 SGHRS, CDR2 YFSETQ. V dropped 1 base and J dropped 0 bases, with 10 bases sitting between them.

The chain has TRBV7-8 and TRBJ2-5; 8 nucleotides align to TRBD1. Germline V lookup: CDR1 SGHVS, CDR2 FQNEAQ. This CDR3 is 15 amino acids long. The ends lost 1 base at V and 2 bases at J; junction bases unmatched: 3. This chain's CDR3 is CASSLGTGTQETQYF. The CDR3 region has the DNA TGTGCCAGCAGCTTAGGGACAGGGACTCAAGAGACCCAGTACTTC.

This clone has more than one count but fewer than ten. The rearrangement joins TRBV10-3 to TRBJ2-7; no reliable D call. CDR3 length: 13 residues. With 3 bases removed from V and 6 bases from J, the gap between germline ends came to 12 bases. Per the germline V gene, CDR1 is ENHRY and CDR2 is SYGVKD. This CDR3 reads CAISESSQFEQYF. The CDR3 DNA sequence: TGTGCCATCAGTGAATCGTCACAGTTCGAGCAGTACTTC.

The V gene is TRBV6-2 or TRBV6-3, the J gene TRBJ2-5; D is unresolved. V shed 2 bases and J shed 5 bases, with 15 bases lying between them. The CDR3 is 15 residues long. CDR1 MNHEY and CDR2 SVGEGT come from the germline V gene. For the CDR3, the DNA is TGTGCCAGCAGTTACGAAGCTTTTCTTATGGAGACCCAGTACTTC. Translating it yields CASSYEAFLMETQYF.

The genes are TRBV12-5 and TRBJ1-1; possibly TRBD1 for D (6 bases). The CDR3 length is 14 residues. Trimming removed 7 bases from V and 0 bases from J, with 12 bases in between. The germline CDR1 and CDR2 sequences are LGHNT and FRNRAP. This chain's CDR3 is CASEGVIMNTEAFF. In DNA, the CDR3 is TGTGCTAGTGAGGGGGTGATAATGAACACTGAAGCTTTCTTT.

This clone was picked up one time. This chain connects TRBV11-2 to TRBJ2-2, with D hard to call. Germline-derived CDR1 and CDR2 are SGHAT and FQNNGV. The germline V and J ends were trimmed by 6 bases and 8 bases, with 7 bases remaining between them. This CDR3 has 11 residues. CDR3 coding DNA: TGTGCCAGCAGATTTTCTGGGGAGCTGTTTTTT. It yields the protein CASRFSGELFF.

The rearrangement uses TRBV6-2 or TRBV6-3 and TRBJ2-7; no clear D gene. Per the germline V gene, CDR1 is MNHEY and CDR2 is SVGEGT. The CDR3 loop spans 13 amino acids. The V end lost 4 bases, the J end lost 3 bases, and 10 bases lay between the germline ends. CDR3 sequence reads: CASSSLRGYEQYF. CDR3 coding DNA: TGTGCCAGCAGTTCCCTCCGCGGCTACGAGCAGTACTTC.

The V and J genes are TRBV15 and TRBJ1-4, with TRBD1 matching 9 bases. V was pared by 2 bases and J by 5 bases, with 0 bases of the junction left unmatched. The germline gives CDR1 LNHNV, CDR2 YYDKDF (reference sequence). The CDR3 has 14 residues. As DNA, the CDR3 is TGTGCCACCAGCAGAACAGGGGGCAATGAAAAACTGTTTTTT. It translates to CATSRTGGNEKLFF.

This rearrangement joins TRBV7-9 to TRBJ2-7; a weak D match, TRBD1 (6 bases). The germline CDR1 and CDR2 sequences are SEHNR and FQNEAQ (reference sequence). This CDR3 comprises 16 residues. The V gene lost 5 bases and the J gene lost 0 bases, with 17 bases spanning the gap. The CDR3 region has the DNA TGTGCCAGCAGCCCCTCGACAGGACTCAGCTCCTACGAGCAGTACTTC. Its translation is CASSPSTGLSSYEQYF.

The sample holds a few counts of this clone. J is TRBJ1-3 and V is TRBV5-5, with a tentative D call TRBD1 (6 bases). The CDR3 runs to 15 residues. Germline V gene data show CDR1 as SGHKS and CDR2 as YYEKEE (reference sequence). The V end lost 1 base, the J end lost 2 bases, and 10 bases lay between the germline ends. The DNA of the CDR3 is TGTGCCAGCAGCTTGACAGGGCCGCCTGGAAACACCATATATTTT. Translation: CASSLTGPPGNTIYF.